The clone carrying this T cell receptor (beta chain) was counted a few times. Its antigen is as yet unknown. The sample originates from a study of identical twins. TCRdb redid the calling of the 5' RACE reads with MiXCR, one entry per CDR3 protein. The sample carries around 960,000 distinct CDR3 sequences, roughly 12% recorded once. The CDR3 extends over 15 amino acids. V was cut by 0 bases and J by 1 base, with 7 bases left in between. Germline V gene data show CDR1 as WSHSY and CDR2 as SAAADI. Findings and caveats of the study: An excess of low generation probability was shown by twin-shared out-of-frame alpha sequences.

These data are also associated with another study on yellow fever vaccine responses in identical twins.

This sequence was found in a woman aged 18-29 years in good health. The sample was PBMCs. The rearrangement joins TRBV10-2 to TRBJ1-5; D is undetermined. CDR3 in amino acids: CASSESGWSNQPQHF. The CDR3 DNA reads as TGCGCCAGCAGTGAGTCGGGGTGGAGCAATCAGCCCCAGCATTTT.